The source of this T cell receptor beta chain is a study of shared clonotypes between healthy human individuals. Study-level points and caveats: Naive subsets, compared against memory subsets, generally had larger estimated richness values. Clonotype sharing among donors likely depends on sequencing depth.

The naive CD8 fraction comprised CD45RO-negative cells positively selected for CCR7 and excluded terminally differentiated effector memory CD45RA+ cells. Losses at the gene ends were 5 bases for V and 2 bases for J; bases not matched to a gene: 8. The CDR3 has 15 amino acids. The germline V gene has CDR1 KGHSH and CDR2 LQKENI. Regarding this clone: Antigen specificity is unknown.

Researchers divided each subset's genomic DNA evenly across several immunoSEQ plates. Using around 200 ng DNA, approximately 30,000 T cell genomes, the sorted-subset replicate PCRs were run. Profiled with immunoSEQ multiplex PCR; TCRdb holds only in-frame clones, not every one. Of roughly 810,000 clones listed, roughly 96% are singletons. This rearrangement joins TRBV18 to TRBJ2-5, with 7 bases lining up with TRBD1. The material sequenced was naive CD8+ T cells sorted from blood. This clonotype was obtained from a man aged 30-40 years in good health. The CDR3 bases are TGTGCCAGCTCAGACGGGACAGAATTTCAAGAGACCCAGTACTTC. Its protein is CASSDGTEFQETQYF.